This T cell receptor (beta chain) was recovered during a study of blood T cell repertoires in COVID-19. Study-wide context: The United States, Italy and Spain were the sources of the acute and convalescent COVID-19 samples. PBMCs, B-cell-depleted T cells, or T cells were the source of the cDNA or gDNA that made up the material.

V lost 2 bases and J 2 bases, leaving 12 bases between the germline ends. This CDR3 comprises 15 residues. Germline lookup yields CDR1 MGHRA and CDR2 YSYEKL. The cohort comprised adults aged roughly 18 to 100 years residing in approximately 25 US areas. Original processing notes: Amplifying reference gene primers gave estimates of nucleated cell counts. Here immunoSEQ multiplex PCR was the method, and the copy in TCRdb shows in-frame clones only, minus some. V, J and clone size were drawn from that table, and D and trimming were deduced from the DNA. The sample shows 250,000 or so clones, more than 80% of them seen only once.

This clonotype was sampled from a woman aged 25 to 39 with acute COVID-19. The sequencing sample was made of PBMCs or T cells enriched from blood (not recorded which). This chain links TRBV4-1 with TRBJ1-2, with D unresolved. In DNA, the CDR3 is TGCGCCAGCAGCCAACAACCGGGTCCCAACTATGGCTACACCTTC. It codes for CASSQQPGPNYGYTF.